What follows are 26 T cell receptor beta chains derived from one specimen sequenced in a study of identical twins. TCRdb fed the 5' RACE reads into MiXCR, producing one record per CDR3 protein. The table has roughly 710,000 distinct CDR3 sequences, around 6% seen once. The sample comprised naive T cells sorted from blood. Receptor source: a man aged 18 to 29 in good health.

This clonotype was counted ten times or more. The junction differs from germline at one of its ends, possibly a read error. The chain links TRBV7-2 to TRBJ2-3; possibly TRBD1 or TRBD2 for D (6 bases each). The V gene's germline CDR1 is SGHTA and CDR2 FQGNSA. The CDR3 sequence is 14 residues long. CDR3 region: CASTLGGIADTQYF. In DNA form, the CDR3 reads TGTGCCAGCACCTTAGGGGGGATCGCAGATACGCAGTATTTT.

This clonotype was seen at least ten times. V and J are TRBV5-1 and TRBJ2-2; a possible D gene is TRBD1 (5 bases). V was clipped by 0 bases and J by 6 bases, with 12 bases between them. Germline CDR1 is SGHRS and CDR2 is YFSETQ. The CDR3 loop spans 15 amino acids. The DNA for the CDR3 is TGCGCCAGCAGCTTGGATCAGGGCTGGGCCGGGGAGCTGTTTTTT. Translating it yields CASSLDQGWAGELFF.

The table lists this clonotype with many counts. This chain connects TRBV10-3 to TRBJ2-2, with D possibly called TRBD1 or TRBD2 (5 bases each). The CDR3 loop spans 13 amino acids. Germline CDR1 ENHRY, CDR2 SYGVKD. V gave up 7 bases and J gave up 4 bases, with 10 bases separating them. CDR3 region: CAITAGTTGELFF. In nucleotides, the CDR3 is TGTGCCATCACTGCAGGGACCACCGGGGAGCTGTTTTTT.

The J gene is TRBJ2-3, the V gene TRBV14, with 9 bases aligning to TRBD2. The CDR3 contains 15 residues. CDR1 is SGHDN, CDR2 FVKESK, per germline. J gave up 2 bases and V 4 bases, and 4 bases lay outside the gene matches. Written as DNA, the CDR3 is TGTGCCAGCAGCCGCGGGACTAGCCCCACAGATACGCAGTATTTT. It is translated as CASSRGTSPTDTQYF. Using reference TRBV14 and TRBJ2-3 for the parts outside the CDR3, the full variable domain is EAGVTQFPSHSVIEKGQTVTLRCDPISGHDNLYWYRRVMGKEIKFLLHFVKESKQDESGMPNNRFLAERTGGTYSTLKVQPAELEDSGVYFCASSRGTSPTDTQYFGPGTRLTVL.

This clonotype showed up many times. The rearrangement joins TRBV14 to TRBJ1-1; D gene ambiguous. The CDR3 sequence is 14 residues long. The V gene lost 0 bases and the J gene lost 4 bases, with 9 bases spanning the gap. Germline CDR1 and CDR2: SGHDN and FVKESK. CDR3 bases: TGTGCCAGCAGCCAAGATAATGCGGGCACTGAAGCTTTCTTT. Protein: CASSQDNAGTEAFF.

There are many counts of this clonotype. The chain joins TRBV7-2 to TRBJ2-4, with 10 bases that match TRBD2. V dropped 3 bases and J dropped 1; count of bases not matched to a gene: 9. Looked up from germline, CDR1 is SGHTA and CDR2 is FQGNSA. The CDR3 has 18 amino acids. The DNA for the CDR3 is TGTGCCAGCAGCTTCAGCGGGAGGGCCGGTAGGGCCAAAAACATTCAGTACTTC. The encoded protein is CASSFSGRAGRAKNIQYF. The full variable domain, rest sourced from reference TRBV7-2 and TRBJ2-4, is GAGVSQSPSNKVTEKGKDVELRCDPISGHTALYWYRQSLGQGLEFLIYFQGNSAPDKSGLPSDRFSAERTGGSVSTLTIQRTQQEDSAVYLCASSFSGRAGRAKNIQYFGAGTRLSVL.

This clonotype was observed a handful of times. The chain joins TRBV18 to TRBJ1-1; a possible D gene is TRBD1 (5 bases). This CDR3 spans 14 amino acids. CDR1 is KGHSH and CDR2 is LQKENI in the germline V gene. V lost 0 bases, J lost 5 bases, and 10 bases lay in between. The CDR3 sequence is CASSPPKGLTEAFF. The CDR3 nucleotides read TGTGCCAGCTCACCACCAAAGGGGTTGACTGAAGCTTTCTTT.

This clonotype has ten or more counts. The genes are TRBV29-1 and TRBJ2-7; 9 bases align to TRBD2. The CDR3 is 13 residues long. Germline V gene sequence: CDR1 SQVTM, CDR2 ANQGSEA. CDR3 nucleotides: TGCCCCCCCCCCCTAGCGGGAATGAGTGAGCAGTACTTC. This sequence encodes CPPPLAGMSEQYF.

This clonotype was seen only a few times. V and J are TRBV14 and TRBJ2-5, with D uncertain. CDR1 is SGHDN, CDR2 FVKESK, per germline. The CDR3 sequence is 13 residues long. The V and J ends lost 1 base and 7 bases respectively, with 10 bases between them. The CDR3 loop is CASSQVRARTQYF. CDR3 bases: TGTGCCAGCAGCCAAGTAAGAGCGAGGACCCAGTACTTC.

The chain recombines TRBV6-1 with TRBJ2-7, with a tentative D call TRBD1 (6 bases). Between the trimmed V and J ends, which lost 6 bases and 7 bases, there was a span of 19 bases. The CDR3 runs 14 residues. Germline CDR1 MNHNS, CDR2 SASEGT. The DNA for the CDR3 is TGTGCCAGCAGCTCCCCGACAGGAAACCGAGAGCAGTACTTC. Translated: CASSSPTGNREQYF.

DNA of the CDR3: TGCAGTGCACCGAGAGGGGAGGGCCTCTTTGAGCAGTTCTTC. The encoded protein is CSAPRGEGLFEQFF. The rearrangement links TRBV20-1 to TRBJ2-1, with 7 bases aligning to TRBD2. The CDR3 runs 14 residues. The germline CDR1 and CDR2 sequences are DFQATT and SNEGSKA (reference sequence). J lost 9 bases, V lost 6 bases, and 14 bases had no gene match.

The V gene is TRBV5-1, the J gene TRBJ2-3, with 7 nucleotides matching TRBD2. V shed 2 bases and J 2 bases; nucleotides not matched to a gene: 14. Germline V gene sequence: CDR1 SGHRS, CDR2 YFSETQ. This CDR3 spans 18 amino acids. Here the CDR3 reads CASSLTGGPGRNTDTQYF. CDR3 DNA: TGCGCCAGCAGCTTAACGGGAGGCCCGGGGAGAAACACAGATACGCAGTATTTT. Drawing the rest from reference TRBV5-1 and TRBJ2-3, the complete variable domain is KAGVTQTPRYLIKTRGQQVTLSCSPISGHRSVSWYQQTPGQGLQFLFEYFSETQRNKGNFPGRFSGRQFSNSRSEMNVSTLELGDSALYLCASSLTGGPGRNTDTQYFGPGTRLTVL.

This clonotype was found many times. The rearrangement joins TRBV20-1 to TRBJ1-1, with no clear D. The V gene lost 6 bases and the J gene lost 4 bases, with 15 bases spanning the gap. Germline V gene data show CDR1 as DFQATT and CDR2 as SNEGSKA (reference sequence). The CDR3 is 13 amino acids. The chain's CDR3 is CSARHLGGTEAFF. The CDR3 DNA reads TGCAGTGCGAGACATCTGGGAGGCACTGAAGCTTTCTTT.

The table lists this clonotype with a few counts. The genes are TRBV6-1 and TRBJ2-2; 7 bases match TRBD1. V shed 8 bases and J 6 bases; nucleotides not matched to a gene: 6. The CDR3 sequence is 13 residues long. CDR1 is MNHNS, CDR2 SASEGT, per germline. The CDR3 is CASLRTGPGELFF. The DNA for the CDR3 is TGTGCCAGCCTCAGGACAGGTCCCGGGGAGCTGTTTTTT.

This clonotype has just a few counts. CDR3 amino acids: CSARRSRLAEDTQYF. The CDR3 DNA is TGCAGTGCTAGAAGATCTCGACTGGCGGAAGATACGCAGTATTTT. The chain is built from TRBV20-1 and TRBJ2-3; D gene uncertain. V lost 2 bases to trimming and J lost 5 bases, with 17 bases between them. The V gene's germline CDR1 is DFQATT and CDR2 SNEGSKA (reference sequence). The CDR3 covers 15 residues.

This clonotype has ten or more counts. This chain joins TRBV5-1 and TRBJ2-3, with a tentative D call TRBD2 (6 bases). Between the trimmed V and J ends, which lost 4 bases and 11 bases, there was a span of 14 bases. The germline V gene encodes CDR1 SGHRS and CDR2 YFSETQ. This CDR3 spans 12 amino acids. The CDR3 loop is CASSGEGTRQYF. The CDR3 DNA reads TGCGCCAGCAGCGGCGAGGGGACTCGGCAGTATTTT.

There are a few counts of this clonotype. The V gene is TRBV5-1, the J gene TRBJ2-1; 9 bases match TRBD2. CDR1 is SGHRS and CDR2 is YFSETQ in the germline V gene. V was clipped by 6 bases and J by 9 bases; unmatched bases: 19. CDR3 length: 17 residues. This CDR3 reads CASTPAGSSRLAVEQFF. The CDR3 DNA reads TGCGCCAGCACCCCTGCGGGGTCTTCTAGACTAGCGGTTGAGCAGTTCTTC. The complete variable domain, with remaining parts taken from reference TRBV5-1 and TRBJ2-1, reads KAGVTQTPRYLIKTRGQQVTLSCSPISGHRSVSWYQQTPGQGLQFLFEYFSETQRNKGNFPGRFSGRQFSNSRSEMNVSTLELGDSALYLCASTPAGSSRLAVEQFFGPGTRLTVL.

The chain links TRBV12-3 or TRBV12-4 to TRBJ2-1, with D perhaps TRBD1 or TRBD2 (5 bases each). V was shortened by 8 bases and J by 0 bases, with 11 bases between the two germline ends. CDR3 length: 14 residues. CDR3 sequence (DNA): TGTGCCAGCGGGGGTCTCAGCTCCTACAATGAGCAGTTCTTC. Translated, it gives CASGGLSSYNEQFF.

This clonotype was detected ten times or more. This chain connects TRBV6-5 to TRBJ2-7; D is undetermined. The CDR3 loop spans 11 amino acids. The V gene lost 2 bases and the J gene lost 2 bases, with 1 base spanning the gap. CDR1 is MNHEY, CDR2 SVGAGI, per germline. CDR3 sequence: CASSYAYEQYF. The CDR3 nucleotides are TGTGCCAGCAGTTACGCCTACGAGCAGTACTTC.

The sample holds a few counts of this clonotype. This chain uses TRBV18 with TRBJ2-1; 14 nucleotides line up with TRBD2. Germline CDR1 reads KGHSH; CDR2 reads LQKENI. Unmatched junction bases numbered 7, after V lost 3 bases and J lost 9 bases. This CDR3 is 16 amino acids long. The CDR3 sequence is CASSPIGTSGRGEQFF. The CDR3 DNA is TGTGCCAGCTCACCGATCGGGACTAGCGGGAGAGGTGAGCAGTTCTTC.

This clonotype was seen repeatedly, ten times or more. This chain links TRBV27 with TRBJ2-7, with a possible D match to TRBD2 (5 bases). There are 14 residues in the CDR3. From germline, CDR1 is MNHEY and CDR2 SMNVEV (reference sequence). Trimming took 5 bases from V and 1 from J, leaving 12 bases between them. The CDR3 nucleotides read TGTGCCAGCAGTACTAGGCGGGCGTCCTACGAGCAGTACTTC. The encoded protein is CASSTRRASYEQYF.

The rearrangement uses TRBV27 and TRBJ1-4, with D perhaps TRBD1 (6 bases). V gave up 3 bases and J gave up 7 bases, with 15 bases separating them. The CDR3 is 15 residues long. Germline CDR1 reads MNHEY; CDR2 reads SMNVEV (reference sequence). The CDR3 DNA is TGTGCCAGCAGTTTCCGGGGGCGCTCTGGTGAAAAACTGTTTTTT. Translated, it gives CASSFRGRSGEKLFF.

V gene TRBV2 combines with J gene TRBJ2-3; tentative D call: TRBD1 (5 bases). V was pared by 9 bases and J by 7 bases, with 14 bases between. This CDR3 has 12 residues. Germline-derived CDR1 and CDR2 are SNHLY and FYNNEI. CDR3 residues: CARLKDINTQYF. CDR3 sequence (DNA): TGTGCCAGACTCAAGGACATCAATACGCAGTATTTT.

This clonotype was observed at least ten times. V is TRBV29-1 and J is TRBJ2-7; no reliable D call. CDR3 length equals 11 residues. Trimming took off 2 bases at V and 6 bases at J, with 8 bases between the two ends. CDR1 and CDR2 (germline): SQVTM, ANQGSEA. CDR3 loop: CSVEMGSEQYV. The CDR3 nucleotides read TGCAGCGTTGAAATGGGATCCGAGCAGTACGTC.

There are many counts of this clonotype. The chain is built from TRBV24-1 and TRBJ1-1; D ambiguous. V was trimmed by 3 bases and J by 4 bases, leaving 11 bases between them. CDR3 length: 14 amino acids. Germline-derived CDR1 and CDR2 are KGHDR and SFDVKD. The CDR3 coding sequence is TGTGCCACCAGTGATCGTATGGGTAGCACTGAAGCTTTCTTT. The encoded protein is CATSDRMGSTEAFF.

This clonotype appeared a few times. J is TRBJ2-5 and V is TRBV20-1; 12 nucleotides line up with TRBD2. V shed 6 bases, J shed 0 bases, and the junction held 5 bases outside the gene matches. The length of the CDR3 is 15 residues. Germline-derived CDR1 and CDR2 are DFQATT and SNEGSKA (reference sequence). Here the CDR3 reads CSANGLAGNQETQYF. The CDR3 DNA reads TGCAGTGCCAACGGACTAGCGGGGAACCAAGAGACCCAGTACTTC.